This TCR beta chain was documented in a study of a mutant IDH1 vaccine in newly diagnosed glioma. Across the whole study: The treated population exhibited a male proportion of around 62%, a female proportion of 37.5%, and a mean age of roughly 39 years. Before enrollment, the patients had been treated with radiotherapy alone, temozolomide alone, or both together. Most of them had received both. Broader study findings: Among patients, around 93% showed immune responses induced by the vaccine.

The repertoire was sequenced with immunoSEQ multiplex PCR; TCRdb's copy has only in-frame clones and lacks some. The sample yields 35,000 to 40,000 clones, 84% seen once. This clone has just one count. The antigen is unknown. Sample time point: week 11, during vaccination. Vaccination used 300 ug of mutant IDH1 20-mer peptide per dose, with topical imiquimod. This CDR3 has 17 amino acids. This material consisted of PBMCs, taken from a glioma patient whose treatment included an IDH1 peptide vaccine. The source of this sequence is a man aged 40-49 years with glioma. The V call is TRBV21-1, the J call TRBJ1-4; TRBD1 is the table's D call and was not checked against the DNA. TRBV21-1 is flagged as a pseudogene. The chain's CDR3 is CASSIAVGDSPNEKLFF. CDR3 sequence (DNA): TGTGCCAGCAGCATAGCAGTGGGGGACAGTCCAAATGAAAAACTGTTTTTT.